What follows describes a single T cell receptor (beta chain). Its antigen is still unknown. A much larger clone differs by one base, so this may be a read error. The sample is drawn from a study of shared clonotypes between healthy human individuals. Produced via immunoSEQ multiplex PCR; TCRdb's table is partial and in-frame only. The table has about 1.1 million clones, about 80% seen once. J lost 2 bases, V lost 5 bases, and 3 bases had no gene match. The CDR3 sequence is 15 residues long. The V gene's germline CDR1 is MNHEY and CDR2 SVGAGI. General observations from the study: Rarefaction gave evidence that sorted-subset sequencing remained incomplete despite large depth.

The sequenced sample was memory CD4+ T cells from PBMCs. Subset meaning: CD45RA-negative fraction. The chain links TRBV6-5 to TRBJ2-7; 13 bases agree with TRBD2. This clonotype originated in a man aged 18 to 30 in good health. Some clones in this sample may be carry-over from other donors' samples. The CDR3 here is CASSQLAGGPYEQYF. CDR3 DNA: TGTGCCAGCAGTCAACTAGCGGGAGGGCCCTACGAGCAGTACTTC.